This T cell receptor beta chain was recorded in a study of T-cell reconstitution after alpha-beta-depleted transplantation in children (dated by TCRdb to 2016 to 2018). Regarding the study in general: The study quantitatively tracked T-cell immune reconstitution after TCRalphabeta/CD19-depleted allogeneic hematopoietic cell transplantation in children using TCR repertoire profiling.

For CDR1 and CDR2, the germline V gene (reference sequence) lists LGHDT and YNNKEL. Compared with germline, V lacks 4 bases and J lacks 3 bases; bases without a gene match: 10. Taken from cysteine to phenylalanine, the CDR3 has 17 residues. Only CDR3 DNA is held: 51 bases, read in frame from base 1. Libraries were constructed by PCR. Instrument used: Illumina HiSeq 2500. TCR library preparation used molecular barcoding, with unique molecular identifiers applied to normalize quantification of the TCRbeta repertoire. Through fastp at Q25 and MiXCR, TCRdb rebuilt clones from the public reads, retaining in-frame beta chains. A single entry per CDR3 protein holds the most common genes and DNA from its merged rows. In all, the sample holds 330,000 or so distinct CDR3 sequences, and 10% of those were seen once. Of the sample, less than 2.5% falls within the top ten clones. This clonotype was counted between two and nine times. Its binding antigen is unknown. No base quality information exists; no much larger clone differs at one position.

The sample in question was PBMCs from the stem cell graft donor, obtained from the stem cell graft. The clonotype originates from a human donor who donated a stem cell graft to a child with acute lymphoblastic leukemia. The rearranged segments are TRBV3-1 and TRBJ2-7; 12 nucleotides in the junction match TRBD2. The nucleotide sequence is TGTGCCAGCAGCCCCCGGACTAGCGGGACGAGGGGCTACGAGCAGTACTTC. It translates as CASSPRTSGTRGYEQYF.